This is a list of T cell receptor beta chains from one sample in a study of blood T cell repertoires in COVID-19. Generated by immunoSEQ multiplex PCR, the TCRdb table keeps only in-frame clones and is missing some. The sample records hundreds of thousands of clones, more than 85% being singletons. Sequencing was done on a sample of peripheral blood. The receptors stem from a man between 35 and 55 years old with acute or convalescent COVID-19. The CDR3 runs from the conserved cysteine through the conserved F or W. The D gene is left open where the match is weak. For some rows the clone size is stated as once, few or many, or as a class when expanded; others skip it.

d_gene	v_gene	j_gene	abundance	CDR3nt	CDR3aa
TRBD1	TRBV2	TRBJ2-3	once	TGTGCCAGCAGTATGACAGGGGGTAGCACAGATACGCAGTATTTT	CASSMTGGSTDTQYF
NA	TRBV14	TRBJ1-1	NA	TGTGCCAGCAGCCAAGACCTCCAGGCCCGGAACACTGAAGCTTTCTTT	CASSQDLQARNTEAFF
NA	TRBV5-5	TRBJ2-3	NA	TGTGCCAGCACATCGGGAGCAGATACGCAGTATTTT	CASTSGADTQYF
TRBD2	TRBV5-6	TRBJ2-7	NA	TGTGCCAGCAGCTTTCAACTAGCGGGAGGAGTCTACGAGCAGTACTTC	CASSFQLAGGVYEQYF
NA	TRBV19	TRBJ2-7	once	TGTGCCAGTAGTGCTGGGGCAGCCCTTCTCTACGAGCAGTACTTC	CASSAGAALLYEQYF
NA	TRBV11-3	TRBJ2-2	NA	TGTGCCAGCAGCTTAAGGAGGGGCTTCGGGGAGCTGTTTTTT	CASSLRRGFGELFF
TRBD1	TRBV6-5	TRBJ1-3	NA	TGTGCCAGCACAGGGGGCTCTGGAAACACCATATATTTT	CASTGGSGNTIYF
NA	TRBV6-2/TRBV6-3	TRBJ2-3	NA	TGTGCCAGCAGTTACGGTGGAAGGGGCGGCCATAGAGATACGCAGTATTTT	CASSYGGRGGHRDTQYF
TRBD1	TRBV2	TRBJ2-7	NA	TGTGCCAGCAGTGGGGTTGGACAGGAACTTTACGAGCAGTACTTC	CASSGVGQELYEQYF
NA	TRBV6-5	TRBJ1-2	NA	TGTGCCAGCAGCCTCCTCCTGGGGGAGGGCTATGGCTACACCTTC	CASSLLLGEGYGYTF
NA	TRBV29-1	TRBJ2-3	NA	TGCAGCGCCGACGGACTGGCCGGTACGCAGTATTTT	CSADGLAGTQYF
NA	TRBV6-5	TRBJ1-5	NA	TGTGCCAGCACCCCCAGGGGCGGTGGCAATCAGCCCCAGCATTTT	CASTPRGGGNQPQHF
NA	TRBV29-1	TRBJ1-3	NA	TGCAGCGTTGGGGGTCTAAAAGGGGTCGGAAACACCATATATTTT	CSVGGLKGVGNTIYF
NA	TRBV5-5	TRBJ2-5	NA	TGTGCCAGCAGCTTGGAGGCAGGGGTGGCAGAGACCCAGTACTTC	CASSLEAGVAETQYF
NA	TRBV5-1	TRBJ2-3	NA	TGCGCCAGCAGCCGCGATTCAGAGGGATCGGGTACGCAGTATTTT	CASSRDSEGSGTQYF
NA	TRBV18	TRBJ2-5	NA	TGTGCCAGCTCACCGAGCTTACAGGGAGCAAAGGAGACCCAGTACTTC	CASSPSLQGAKETQYF
TRBD1	TRBV27	TRBJ2-7	NA	TGTGCCAGCACCTCCCGACAGGGACCCTACGAGCAGTACTTC	CASTSRQGPYEQYF
TRBD1	TRBV29-1	TRBJ2-3	NA	TGCAGCGTTGAAGGGGTAGGGGGCCTCACGCAGTATTTT	CSVEGVGGLTQYF
NA	TRBV7-9	TRBJ2-3	NA	TGTGCCACTCCAAGAGATCGTTTTAGCACAGATACGCAGTATTTT	CATPRDRFSTDTQYF
NA	TRBV10-1	TRBJ2-3	NA	TGCGCCACCCGCGGGTCGAGCACAGATACGCAGTATTTT	CATRGSSTDTQYF
TRBD1	TRBV28	TRBJ1-4	once	TGTGCCAGCAGTTTATGGTCAGGGGGCGAGGAAAAACTGTTTTTT	CASSLWSGGEEKLFF
TRBD1	TRBV2	TRBJ1-5	NA	TGTGCCAGCAAGGACGCCGGGACAGGGTATCAGCCCCAGCATTTT	CASKDAGTGYQPQHF
TRBD2	TRBV7-2	TRBJ2-3	NA	TGTGCCAGCAGCTTCGCGGGACTAGCGGGCACAGATACGCAGTATTTT	CASSFAGLAGTDTQYF
NA	TRBV9	TRBJ1-3	few	TGTGCCAGCAGCGTAGTCAGCTCTGGAAACACCATATATTTT	CASSVVSSGNTIYF
NA	TRBV29-1	TRBJ1-2	once	TGCAGCGTTGAAGAGGGGGCAGGTTATGGCTACACCTTC	CSVEEGAGYGYTF
NA	TRBV6-2/TRBV6-3	TRBJ2-7	NA	TGTGCCAGCAGTACCCCGGGAAGGCCCGGGGAAAACGAGCAGTACTTC	CASSTPGRPGENEQYF
TRBD2	TRBV7-3	TRBJ2-3	NA	TGTGCCAGCAGCTTAGGCGGGACTAGCGGCACAGATACGCAGTATTTT	CASSLGGTSGTDTQYF
NA	TRBV9	TRBJ2-1	NA	TGTGCCAGCAGCGTTCTCTCCCCGTCCCAGGGCCGAGGCAATGAGCAGTTCTTC	CASSVLSPSQGRGNEQFF
NA	TRBV19	TRBJ1-4	NA	TGTGCCAGTAGTATTACAGGGCTTTCTAATGAAAAACTGTTTTTT	CASSITGLSNEKLFF
NA	TRBV18	TRBJ2-3	NA	TGTGCCAGCTCACCAAGCCGGACAGGCACAGATACGCAGTATTTT	CASSPSRTGTDTQYF
NA	TRBV30	TRBJ2-7	NA	TGTGCCTGGAATACGGTTGTGGACGAGCAGTACTTC	CAWNTVVDEQYF
NA	TRBV27	TRBJ2-2	few	TGTGCCAGCAAGGACACGAACACCGGGGAGCTGTTTTTT	CASKDTNTGELFF
NA	TRBV10-3	TRBJ2-2	NA	TGTGCCATCAAAAGGACAACGAACACCGGGGAGCTGTTTTTT	CAIKRTTNTGELFF
TRBD1	TRBV3-1/TRBV3-2	TRBJ1-1	NA	TGTGCCAGCAGCTTTCAGACAGGGATCACTGAAGCTTTCTTT	CASSFQTGITEAFF
NA	TRBV5-6	TRBJ2-1	NA	TGTGCCAGCAGCTTGAATAAAGGGGCAGGCCGAACCTACAATGAGCAGTTCTTC	CASSLNKGAGRTYNEQFF
NA	TRBV6-5	TRBJ1-2	NA	TGTGCCAGCAGCGACGACTTGGGCTACACCTTC	CASSDDLGYTF
NA	TRBV24-1	TRBJ1-2	NA	TGTGCCACCAGTGCTCAGGGTTATGGCTACACCTTC	CATSAQGYGYTF
NA	TRBV11-3	TRBJ2-7	NA	TGTGCCAGCAGCTTGGGGGCGGGGGACTCCTACGAGCAGTACTTC	CASSLGAGDSYEQYF
TRBD1	TRBV6-1	TRBJ1-1	once	TGTGCCAGCAGTGCTACTAGACGGACAGGGAACATGAACACTGAAGCTTTCTTT	CASSATRRTGNMNTEAFF
TRBD1	TRBV27	TRBJ2-2	NA	TGTGCCAGCAGTAGACCGGGACAGTGGGACACCGGGGAGCTGTTTTTT	CASSRPGQWDTGELFF
NA	TRBV9	TRBJ1-2	NA	TGTGCCAGCAGTTATGACGGAGGTTATGGCTACACCTTC	CASSYDGGYGYTF
NA	TRBV5-8	TRBJ1-2	NA	TGTGCCAGCAGCTTGGCCGTCGCCGGGTATGGCTACACCTTC	CASSLAVAGYGYTF
NA	TRBV6-6	TRBJ1-1	NA	TGTGCCAGCAGTCCGGGGGGACACATGAACACTGAAGCTTTCTTT	CASSPGGHMNTEAFF
NA	TRBV2	TRBJ1-4	NA	TGTGCCAGCACCGAGTTGGGCCTAAACCTGGGTGAAAAACTGTTTTTT	CASTELGLNLGEKLFF
NA	TRBV6-5	TRBJ1-2	NA	TGTGCCAGCAGTTACGCCGCCACGGACTATGGCTACACCTTC	CASSYAATDYGYTF
NA	TRBV19	TRBJ2-4	once	TGTGCCAGTAGTATGGAAAGGGGGTTAGCCAAAAACATTCAGTACTTC	CASSMERGLAKNIQYF
TRBD1	TRBV11-2	TRBJ2-5	once	TGTGCCAGCAGCTTATGGACAGGTCAAGAGACCCAGTACTTC	CASSLWTGQETQYF
NA	TRBV18	TRBJ2-3	NA	TGTGCCAGCTCACCACCCCGGACAGACCTCTTGAGCACAGATACGCAGTATTTT	CASSPPRTDLLSTDTQYF